This TCR beta chain stems from a study of CD8 T cells in Susac syndrome. The CDR3 sequence is 15 residues long. V dropped 5 bases and J dropped 2; count of bases not matched to a gene: 6. CDR1 is SEHNR, CDR2 FQNEAQ, per germline (reference sequence). Random hexamers were used to reverse transcribe about 0.5 to 1 ug of RNA. A single record per CDR3 protein comes from TCRdb applying MiXCR to the immunoSEQ multiplex PCR reads. This sample carries about 130,000 distinct CDR3 sequences, over 85% of them seen once, and the ten largest clones take around 0.2%. This rearrangement joins TRBV7-9 to TRBJ2-5, with 9 bases aligning to TRBD1. Sequencing used CD8+ T cells from PBMCs. The clonotype was recovered from a human donor with Susac syndrome. The chain's CDR3 is CASSPGTGWQETQYF. DNA of the CDR3: TGTGCCAGCAGCCCAGGGACAGGGTGGCAAGAGACCCAGTACTTC.